This is a list of T cell receptor beta chains from one sample in a study of T cell clusters in autoimmune cytopenias. TCRdb reprocessed the multiplex PCR reads and reports one entry per CDR3 protein, with no DNA. The table lists roughly 2,600 distinct CDR3 sequences, with less than 75% in the top ten. Specimen: peripheral blood. The receptors stem from a human donor with an autoimmune cytopenia or autoimmune hepatitis (not recorded which). Each CDR3 is given with its conserved first and last residue. Size tells how often a clone was seen (once, few, many) or the class of an expanded clone, and some rows leave it out.

CASSLPSGRLNNEQFF | TRBJ2-1 | - | TRBV5-4
CASSYYSGNAGELFF | TRBJ2-2 | - | TRBV6-5
CASSMTRGFSYEQYF | TRBJ2-7 | medium-sized | TRBV19
CASSLTGNRHQPQHF | TRBJ1-5 | - | TRBV5-6
CASRVGPTQYF | TRBJ2-3 | medium-sized | TRBV27
CASSFYLRRGTSTDRGDTQYF | TRBJ2-3 | - | TRBV27
CASSWDSRPQHF | TRBJ1-5 | - | TRBV6-2/TRBV6-3
CASSLAAGVGPGEIYGYTF | TRBJ1-2 | - | TRBV5-5
CAWSDRGYYEQYF | TRBJ2-7 | medium-sized | TRBV30
CASSQRTYNEQFF | TRBJ2-1 | medium-sized | TRBV6-5
CASRPGDSGGLSSYNEQFF | TRBJ2-1 | - | TRBV6-5
CSVGDRVANEQYF | TRBJ2-7 | large | TRBV29-1
CASSDPLARISYEQYF | TRBJ2-7 | - | TRBV6-1
CASSPTMGRTNEKLFF | TRBJ1-4 | - | TRBV18
CASRYWQTQYF | TRBJ2-5 | - | TRBV6-2/TRBV6-3
CASSLRLAGVEQFF | TRBJ2-1 | - | TRBV5-4
CASSYQDGGRAQHF | TRBJ1-5 | - | TRBV6-5
CASSETGTRGTRGPFF | TRBJ2-1 | medium-sized | TRBV12-3/TRBV12-4
CASSKGLAAALGNEQFF | TRBJ2-1 | medium-sized | TRBV19
CASSIDGREVNEQFF | TRBJ2-1 | medium-sized | TRBV19
CSGGTGEPVPYQPQHF | TRBJ1-5 | - | TRBV29-1
CASTPDRGLNTGELFF | TRBJ2-2 | - | TRBV5-1
CASSSTGASPLHF | TRBJ1-6 | - | TRBV6-6
CAWSRQGAGRTNEKLFF | TRBJ1-4 | - | TRBV30
CASSSGLTKNIQYF | TRBJ2-4 | medium-sized | TRBV6-5
CASTRANTGELFF | TRBJ2-2 | medium-sized | TRBV19
CASSNHRDSDQPQHF | TRBJ1-5 | medium-sized | TRBV19
CASSGTLGARNTEAFF | TRBJ1-1 | - | TRBV6-1
CASSFLEGGTDTQYF | TRBJ2-3 | - | TRBV5-6
CASSSGTSGRGQETQYF | TRBJ2-5 | - | TRBV6-1
CASSLEGGVAFF | TRBJ1-1 | - | TRBV7-9
CASSMAQSLMNTEAFF | TRBJ1-1 | - | TRBV19
CASSMARGLRETQYF | TRBJ2-5 | large | TRBV19
CASSLAPGQGSKTQYF | TRBJ2-5 | - | TRBV7-9
CASSPARGGTDTQYF | TRBJ2-3 | - | TRBV5-1
CASSEKSGAGTGELFF | TRBJ2-2 | - | TRBV6-1
CASSLIKGGYNSPLHF | TRBJ1-6 | - | TRBV27
CSVTGGADTQYF | TRBJ2-3 | medium-sized | TRBV29-1
CASSGGLLAGHYNEQFF | TRBJ2-1 | - | TRBV6-2/TRBV6-3
CASSKGGGANVLTF | TRBJ2-6 | medium-sized | TRBV19
CASSFSEGVYTF | TRBJ1-2 | - | TRBV13
CASSLRTVYEQYF | TRBJ2-7 | - | TRBV13
CASSTAATNEKLFF | TRBJ1-4 | - | TRBV7-9
CSFRQAKNTEAFF | TRBJ1-1 | medium-sized | TRBV29-1